Sequencing of this T cell receptor beta chain was carried out in a study of T cell responses to AZD1222 COVID-19 vaccine. Study-wide background: Pooled together were second doses at about 4 or about 12 weeks.

General study results and limits: At baseline, seropositivity was found in only a handful of AZD1222 recipients.

Worth noting for this clone: What it recognizes is unknown.

Assay used: immunoSEQ multiplex PCR; TCRdb lists only in-frame clones, some missing. The sample gives roughly 150,000 clones, approximately 89% of which show up once; around 2.3% is in the top ten. CDR1 is SQVTM, CDR2 ANQGSEA, per germline. Trimming cost V 3 bases and J 3 bases, with 11 bases left between them. The CDR3 covers 13 residues. The rearrangement uses TRBV29-1 and TRBJ1-1; D is possibly TRBD1 (5 bases). This TCR was sampled from an adult in good health. The sequencing here drew on peripheral blood, taken on day 0 of AZD1222 vaccination. The CDR3 DNA reads as TGCAGCGTTGATCAGGACAAGGACACTGAAGCTTTCTTT. Its translation: CSVDQDKDTEAFF.